Sequencing of this T cell receptor beta chain was carried out in a study of cytomegalovirus exposure and HLA in healthy donors. Study-wide context: Samples from HLA-typed donors yielded approximately 80 million unique TCRs in an early data release.

Amplification used 60 Vbeta primers and 13 Jbeta primers. Assay: immunoSEQ multiplex PCR; the TCRdb copy retains only in-frame clones and omits some. The sample has fewer than 200,000 clones, around four fifths seen once; the top ten hold about 1.3%. Trimming at V came to 2 bases and at J to 7 bases, leaving 9 bases not matched to a gene. CDR1 and CDR2 from the germline V gene are SGHTA and FQGTGA. CDR3 size: 16 residues. Details on this clone: Its antigen is undetermined.

Whole-study results and caveats: Relative to the approximately 670-donor mean, N-insertions were reportedly fewer in an Asian-associated ancestry cluster in a later analysis. Earlier findings revealed that most TCR beta V segments proved productive either about 87% or about 30% of the time. Cytomegalovirus-associated status was assigned to about 170 TCR beta chains.

The chain has TRBV7-3 and TRBJ2-2; 8 bases line up with TRBD2. Sequenced input: PBMCs. The TCR was taken from a woman between 50 and 59 years old in good health and CMV-seronegative. CDR3 region: CASSLPPASGHGELFF. In DNA form, the CDR3 reads TGTGCCAGCAGCTTACCCCCGGCTAGCGGGCACGGGGAGCTGTTTTTT.